This T cell receptor beta chain emerged from a study of T cell repertoires in cytomegalovirus infection. Across the whole study: Matching HLA type, along with CMV infection, was indicated by public TCR beta signatures.

The V and J ends lost 4 bases and 5 bases, in that order; junction bases with no gene match: 10. CDR3 length: 15 residues. Germline CDR1 reads MNHNY; CDR2 reads SVGAGI (reference sequence). On this clonotype: The antigen remains undetermined.

Study-wide results and caveats: Pooled public TCR beta family frequency picked out CMV carriers with the relevant HLA.

TCRdb used MiXCR to reprocess the reads, holding one entry per CDR3 protein. The profile shows about 300,000 distinct CDR3 sequences, under 30% of them singletons. V usage is TRBV6-6 and J usage is TRBJ1-1; 7 nucleotides line up with TRBD1. The sample taken for sequencing was PBMCs. The TCR comes from a human donor in good health (CMV status not recorded). Some clones in this sample may be carry-over from other donors' samples. This chain's CDR3 is CASSFRRGRFTEAFF. In DNA, the CDR3 is TGTGCCAGCAGTTTTAGGAGGGGGCGATTTACTGAAGCTTTCTTT.